This TCR beta chain was recorded in a study of CD8 T cells in ankylosing spondylitis. A remark on this clonotype: The antigen remains unidentified.

Points from the study as a whole: Clones tied to disease were said to be significantly enriched in matched ankylosing spondylitis synovial fluid. CD8+ by phenotype, disease-linked clones were relatively rare in peripheral blood.

The CDR3 consists of 11 residues. V was trimmed by 3 bases and J by 5 bases, leaving 6 bases between them. CDR1 and CDR2 from the germline V gene are SQVTM and ANQGSEA. Using its own MiXCR run on the 5' RACE reads, TCRdb lists one record per CDR3 protein. The sample comprises approximately 220,000 distinct CDR3 sequences, 20% to 30% of which are singletons, and roughly 6.7% rests with the top ten. The J gene is TRBJ2-3, the V gene TRBV29-1; D is possibly TRBD2 (6 bases). The sequencing sample was made of blood, either unsorted or a sorted T cell fraction (not recorded which). The sequence came from a male donor with ankylosing spondylitis or in good health (not recorded which). CDR3 nucleotide sequence: TGCAGCGTTGACGGGGGAGATACGCAGTATTTT. This gives the protein CSVDGGDTQYF.